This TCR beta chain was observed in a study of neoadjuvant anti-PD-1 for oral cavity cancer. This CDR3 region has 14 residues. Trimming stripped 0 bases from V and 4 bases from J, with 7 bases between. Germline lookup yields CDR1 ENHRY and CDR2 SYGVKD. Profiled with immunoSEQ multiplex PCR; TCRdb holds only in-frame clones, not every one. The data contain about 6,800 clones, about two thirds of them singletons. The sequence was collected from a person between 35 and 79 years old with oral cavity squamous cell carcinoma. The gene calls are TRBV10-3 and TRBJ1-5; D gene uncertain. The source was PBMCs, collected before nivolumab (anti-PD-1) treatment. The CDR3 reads CAISESMANQPQHF. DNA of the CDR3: TGTGCCATCAGTGAGTCGATGGCTAATCAGCCCCAGCATTTT.